The next 16 T cell receptor beta chains were all read from a single sample in a study of human T cells and chemical hapten exposure (dated by TCRdb to the early 2020s). In light of the paper, this sample's time point label describes: patch test 3, about 24 weeks after DPC sensitization. The treatment or condition label here, explained by the study, means: therapeutic diphenylcyclopropenone sensitization with weekly scalp DPC. Unfractionated whole blood was collected in Tempus Blood RNA tubes, and total RNA was extracted from that blood. The library was generated by RACE. The instrument was a NextSeq 500. TCRdb trimmed public reads at Q25 via fastp, called clones via MiXCR and kept in-frame beta chains. Each record represents a unique CDR3 protein, reported with the most common genes and DNA among its rows. The sample has more than 35,000 distinct CDR3 sequences on record, more than 9.5% of them singletons. Together, the top ten hold approximately 2.2% of the sample.

The input for sequencing was whole blood, taken in connection with sensitization to the hapten diphenylcyclopropenone (DPC). These receptors came from a middle-aged woman with alopecia areata. Some clones in this sample may be carry-over from other donors' samples.

This clonotype turned up a few times. The chain uses TRBV25-1 and TRBJ2-1, with 13 positions matching TRBD2. The CDR3 length is 16 residues. After removal of 10 bases from V and 8 bases from J, the junction contained 14 bases not matched to a gene. Per the germline V gene, CDR1 is MGHDK and CDR2 is SYGVNS. The CDR3 DNA follows: TGTGCCACCTCCTCGGGACTAGCGGGACTATTCGATGAGCAGTTCTTC. It encodes CATSSGLAGLFDEQFF.

This clonotype was picked up a small number of times. The chain combines TRBV4-3 with TRBJ2-4, with 7 bases lining up with TRBD2. The CDR3 has 16 residues. V was clipped by 3 bases and J by 6 bases; unmatched bases: 11. CDR1 is LGHNA and CDR2 is YSLEER in the germline V gene. The CDR3 DNA is TGCGCCAGCAGCCAGGGATCGGTAAGGGAGGGAAACATTCAGTACTTC. Encoded protein: CASSQGSVREGNIQYF.

V and J are TRBV28 and TRBJ1-1; tentatively, D is TRBD1 (5 bases). The CDR3 is 13 residues long. V was trimmed by 7 bases and J by 5 bases, leaving 14 bases between them. Per germline, CDR1 MDHEN and CDR2 SYDVKM. The DNA for the CDR3 is TGTGCCAGCATCCCCGGGGGGGAGACTGAAGCTTTCTTT. Its translation: CASIPGGETEAFF.

The CDR3 loop is CASSSRTHSDEQYF. CDR3 coding DNA: TGTGCCAGCAGTTCACGGACACATAGCGACGAGCAGTACTTC. This chain connects TRBV28 to TRBJ2-7; D assignment may be TRBD1 or TRBD2 (5 bases each). CDR1 is MDHEN and CDR2 is SYDVKM in the germline V gene. The CDR3 length is 14 residues. Trimming removed 4 bases from V and 5 bases from J, with 15 bases in between.

This clonotype has at least ten counts. The chain combines TRBV7-9 with TRBJ2-6; D gene uncertain. CDR1 and CDR2 (germline): SEHNR, FQNEAQ (reference sequence). V was shortened by 5 bases and J by 0 bases, with 14 bases between the two germline ends. The CDR3 has 17 residues. The CDR3, as DNA: TGTGCCAGCAGCCGATCCCGGAAGGACTCTGGGGCCAACGTCCTGACTTTC. As protein: CASSRSRKDSGANVLTF.

In its sample, this clonotype was seen a few times. V gene TRBV20-1 combines with J gene TRBJ2-2; D tentatively fits TRBD1 or TRBD2 (6 bases each). The CDR3 totals 13 residues. Trimming pared 3 bases from V and 5 bases from J, leaving 10 bases between. Germline-derived CDR1 and CDR2 are DFQATT and SNEGSKA (reference sequence). In DNA form, the CDR3 reads TGCAGTGCTAGTCGGGGGACAACCGGGGAGCTGTTTTTT. Protein sequence: CSASRGTTGELFF.

This clonotype was seen at least ten times. The V and J genes are TRBV12-3 or TRBV12-4 and TRBJ1-4; no definite D call. The CDR3 has 12 amino acids. V was trimmed by 7 bases and J by 8 bases, leaving 11 bases between them. The CDR3 DNA sequence: TGTGCCAGCAAACTTGTGGGCGAAAAACTGTTTTTT. Translation gives CASKLVGEKLFF.

At least ten counts were recorded for this clonotype. The rearrangement joins TRBV11-2 to TRBJ2-1; 10 bases are shared with TRBD2. The CDR3 is 18 residues long. Germline CDR1 SGHAT, CDR2 FQNNGV. V shed 7 bases and J 4 bases; nucleotides not matched to a gene: 16. This chain's CDR3 is CASTSLVDGTSVYNEQFF. For the CDR3, the DNA is TGTGCCAGCACTTCCTTGGTGGATGGGACTAGCGTATACAATGAGCAGTTCTTC.

This clonotype was recorded at least ten times. J is TRBJ2-7 and V is TRBV11-2; 9 nucleotides match TRBD1. V trimming: 4 bases; J trimming: 5 bases; junction bases outside the gene matches: 12. The CDR3 totals 16 residues. Germline CDR1 and CDR2: SGHAT and FQNNGV. The CDR3: CASSSHSGTGRNEQYF. In nucleotides, the CDR3 is TGTGCCAGCAGCTCCCACTCCGGGACAGGGAGGAACGAGCAGTACTTC.

The chain uses TRBV5-1 and TRBJ2-7; tentatively, D is TRBD1 (5 bases). The V end lost 3 bases, the J end lost 5 bases, and 15 bases lay between the germline ends. From germline, CDR1 is SGHRS and CDR2 YFSETQ. CDR3 size: 14 residues. The CDR3 coding sequence is TGCGCCAGCAGCTCCCTTGGGGAAGGGGACGAGCAGTACTTC. It translates to CASSSLGEGDEQYF. Full variable domain (missing parts from reference TRBV5-1 and TRBJ2-7): KAGVTQTPRYLIKTRGQQVTLSCSPISGHRSVSWYQQTPGQGLQFLFEYFSETQRNKGNFPGRFSGRQFSNSRSEMNVSTLELGDSALYLCASSSLGEGDEQYFGPGTRLTVT.

There are many counts of this clonotype. J is TRBJ2-7 and V is TRBV7-2; a weak D match, TRBD1 (5 bases). V lost 3 bases and J lost 2, with 14 bases in between. This CDR3 contains 15 residues. Germline CDR1 and CDR2: SGHTA and FQGNSA. CDR3 sequence reads: CASSFSTETAYEQYF. CDR3 bases: TGTGCCAGCAGCTTTTCGACAGAAACCGCCTACGAGCAGTACTTC.

The chain combines TRBV29-1 with TRBJ1-4; D gene uncertain. Trimming took off 7 bases at V and 2 bases at J, with 11 bases between the two ends. Germline CDR1 SQVTM, CDR2 ANQGSEA. This CDR3 spans 13 amino acids. CDR3 sequence reads: CSAAKRTNEKLFF. The CDR3 coding sequence is TGCAGCGCGGCGAAAAGGACTAATGAAAAACTGTTTTTT.

The chain links TRBV5-5 to TRBJ1-5; 9 bases are a match to TRBD1. The junction had 7 bases not matched to a gene; V was cut back by 4 bases and J by 5 bases. Germline CDR1 reads SGHKS; CDR2 reads YYEKEE (reference sequence). The CDR3 extends over 15 amino acids. CDR3 in DNA: TGTGCCAGCAGCGGGCCCGGGACAGGGTATCAGCCCCAGCATTTT. It codes for CASSGPGTGYQPQHF.

CDR3 loop: CASSQSYFSSYNEQFF. The CDR3 coding sequence is TGCGCCAGCAGCCAATCTTATTTTAGCTCCTACAATGAGCAGTTCTTC. The rearrangement uses TRBV4-1 and TRBJ2-1; D not certain. Germline V CDR1 and CDR2: MGHRA, YSYEKL. This CDR3 has 16 residues. The V gene lost 2 bases and the J gene lost 0 bases, with 11 bases spanning the gap.

J is TRBJ2-1 and V is TRBV10-1; weak D call: TRBD2 (5 bases). The germline V gene encodes CDR1 WNHNN and CDR2 SYGVQD (reference sequence). The CDR3 sequence is 13 residues long. Trimming stripped 0 bases from V and 8 bases from J, with 8 bases between. CDR3 loop: CASSESGVDEQFF. The CDR3 bases are TGCGCCAGCAGTGAGTCCGGGGTAGATGAGCAGTTCTTC.

This clonotype was seen a handful of times. The chain carries TRBV6-6 and TRBJ1-5; D uncertain. Trimming cost V 7 bases and J 1 base, with 14 bases left between them. Per the germline V gene, CDR1 is MNHNY and CDR2 is SVGAGI (reference sequence). The CDR3 totals 15 residues. The CDR3 spells CASTIGSTSNQPQHF. For the CDR3, the DNA is TGTGCCAGCACCATAGGGTCGACAAGCAATCAGCCCCAGCATTTT.